A selection of T cell receptor beta chains follows, all from one sample in a study of shared clonotypes between healthy human individuals. Here immunoSEQ multiplex PCR was the method, and the copy in TCRdb shows in-frame clones only, minus some. Of 850,000 to 1,200,000 clones listed, about 76% are singletons. The sample was memory CD4+ T cells sorted from blood. These receptors all come from a man aged 18 to 29 in good health. Each CDR3 is given with its conserved first and last residue. Each record gives: D gene, J gene, V gene, clone size, CDR3 DNA, CDR3 protein. A D gene is named only where the DNA matches it firmly. Size tells how often a clone was seen (once, few, many) or the class of an expanded clone, and some rows leave it out.

D: -
J: TRBJ2-3
V: TRBV5-8
size: -
DNA: TGTGCCAGCAGCTTGGGGACAGCAAAAGATACGCAGTATTTT
CDR3: CASSLGTAKDTQYF

D: -
J: TRBJ2-1
V: TRBV29-1
size: -
DNA: TGCAGCGTTGACCCCTACAATGAGCAGTTCTTC
CDR3: CSVDPYNEQFF

D: -
J: TRBJ2-7
V: TRBV7-8
size: many
DNA: TGTGCCAGCAGCTTAGGGGAGAGCTCCTACGAGCAGTACTTC
CDR3: CASSLGESSYEQYF

D: -
J: TRBJ1-6
V: TRBV6-5
size: -
DNA: TGTGCCACTTCGCCAGGGGCTAATTCACCCCTCCACTTT
CDR3: CATSPGANSPLHF

D: -
J: TRBJ1-6
V: TRBV28
size: once
DNA: TGTGCCAGCAGTCCCCGACAGGATAATTCACCCCTCCACTTT
CDR3: CASSPRQDNSPLHF

D: TRBD2
J: TRBJ2-3
V: TRBV5-4
size: -
DNA: TGTGCCAGCAGCTCCCTAGCGGGAATGGAAACAGATACGCAGTATTTT
CDR3: CASSSLAGMETDTQYF

D: -
J: TRBJ1-1
V: TRBV7-3
size: -
DNA: TGTGCCAGCAGACGCCAGGGAGCCACTGAAGCTTTCTTT
CDR3: CASRRQGATEAFF

D: TRBD1
J: TRBJ1-4
V: TRBV6-5
size: -
DNA: TGTGCCAGCAGACAGGGGGCGCGTGAAAAACTGTTTTTT
CDR3: CASRQGAREKLFF

D: -
J: TRBJ1-4
V: TRBV29-1
size: many
DNA: TGCAGCGTTCACTTTCAGGGGAGCGAAAAACTGTTTTTT
CDR3: CSVHFQGSEKLFF

D: TRBD2
J: TRBJ2-3
V: TRBV5-4
size: -
DNA: TGTGCCAGCAGCTTGAAACTAGCGGGGGGGCAAGATACGCAGTATTTT
CDR3: CASSLKLAGGQDTQYF

D: -
J: TRBJ2-5
V: TRBV7-2
size: -
DNA: TGTGCCAGCAGCTCTTGGTTATTCCAAGAGACCCAGTACTTC
CDR3: CASSSWLFQETQYF

D: TRBD1
J: TRBJ1-1
V: TRBV5-1
size: once
DNA: TGCGCCAGCAGCTTGTCATTGCGGACAGGGGGTACTGAAGCTTTCTTT
CDR3: CASSLSLRTGGTEAFF

D: -
J: TRBJ2-2
V: TRBV6-1
size: -
DNA: TGTGCCAGCAGTGCCCCGAGGGCCGGGGAGCTGTTTTTT
CDR3: CASSAPRAGELFF

D: -
J: TRBJ2-7
V: TRBV5-6
size: -
DNA: TGTGCCAGCAGCTTTTTTCAGGACGGGGGCTCCTACGAGCAGTACTTC
CDR3: CASSFFQDGGSYEQYF

D: TRBD2
J: TRBJ2-5
V: TRBV20-1
size: -
DNA: TGCAGTGCGTCTAGCGGAGAGACCCAGTACTTC
CDR3: CSASSGETQYF

D: -
J: TRBJ1-6
V: TRBV9
size: -
DNA: TGTGCCAGCAGCGTATCGGGGGATAGAAATTCACCCCTCCACTTT
CDR3: CASSVSGDRNSPLHF

D: TRBD1
J: TRBJ2-7
V: TRBV4-3
size: -
DNA: TGCGCCAGCAGCCCCTTCCTAGGACAGGGCTACGAGCAGTACTTC
CDR3: CASSPFLGQGYEQYF

D: -
J: TRBJ2-7
V: TRBV1
size: -
DNA: TGCACCAGCAGCCCAACCGGGACAGGACGGACGAAGCGGGGGGACTCCTACGAGCAGTACTTC
CDR3: CTSSPTGTGRTKRGDSYEQYF

D: -
J: TRBJ2-3
V: TRBV5-6
size: -
DNA: TGTGCCAGCAGCTTGGCCTCAGCAGGCGGCACGCAGTATTTT
CDR3: CASSLASAGGTQYF

D: TRBD1
J: TRBJ1-5
V: TRBV6-5
size: -
DNA: TGTGCCAGCAGTTCTCTCGGACAGGGGGCGACTCAGCCCCAGCATTTT
CDR3: CASSSLGQGATQPQHF

D: -
J: TRBJ1-5
V: TRBV7-8
size: -
DNA: TGTGCCAGCAGCTTAGCCCTTGGGCAGCCCCAGCATTTT
CDR3: CASSLALGQPQHF

D: TRBD2
J: TRBJ2-5
V: TRBV6-5
size: -
DNA: TGTGCCAGCAGTTGGCCATTAGCGGGGGGACAAGAGACCCAGTACTTC
CDR3: CASSWPLAGGQETQYF

D: -
J: TRBJ1-2
V: TRBV7-9
size: -
DNA: TGTGCCAGCAGCTTAGGCCAGGGCAGGGAAGAAGGCTACACCTTC
CDR3: CASSLGQGREEGYTF

D: TRBD1
J: TRBJ2-7
V: TRBV19
size: -
DNA: TGTGCCAGTAGTTCGACAGGGGGATCAAGATACGAGCAGTACTTC
CDR3: CASSSTGGSRYEQYF

D: TRBD2
J: TRBJ2-2
V: TRBV7-7
size: -
DNA: TGTGCTAGCAGCCGTTTGCTAGCGGGGGCGCTTTCCACCGGGGAGCTGTTTTTT
CDR3: CASSRLLAGALSTGELFF

D: -
J: TRBJ1-1
V: TRBV5-1
size: -
DNA: TGCGCCAGCAGCTCGGACGGGCGGGGAATCGGGGAAGCTTTCTTT
CDR3: CASSSDGRGIGEAFF

D: -
J: TRBJ1-1
V: TRBV11-2
size: -
DNA: TGTGCCAGCAGCTTAGACAGTTCCACTGAAGCTTTCTTT
CDR3: CASSLDSSTEAFF

D: TRBD2
J: TRBJ2-7
V: TRBV4-2
size: -
DNA: TGTGCCAGCAGCCAAGAAACAGGGCTAGCGGGGACCTACGAGCAGTACTTC
CDR3: CASSQETGLAGTYEQYF

D: -
J: TRBJ1-1
V: TRBV30
size: few
DNA: TGTGCCTGGAGTGTAGACGGGGACACTGAAGCTTTCTTT
CDR3: CAWSVDGDTEAFF

D: TRBD1
J: TRBJ2-1
V: TRBV7-3
size: once
DNA: TGTGCCAGCAGTCGCGGACAGGGATCCTACAATGAGCAGTTCTTC
CDR3: CASSRGQGSYNEQFF

D: -
J: TRBJ2-1
V: TRBV5-1
size: -
DNA: TGCGCCAGCAGCTTTGAAGGCCCGACTGGGTACAATGAGCAGTTCTTC
CDR3: CASSFEGPTGYNEQFF

D: -
J: TRBJ2-7
V: TRBV2
size: -
DNA: TGTGCCAGCAGTGAAGCGTGGGAGCAGTACTTC
CDR3: CASSEAWEQYF

D: -
J: TRBJ1-4
V: TRBV6-1
size: few
DNA: TGTGCCAGCAGTGAAGGGCCCGGTGAAAAACTGTTTTTT
CDR3: CASSEGPGEKLFF

D: TRBD1
J: TRBJ1-1
V: TRBV15
size: -
DNA: TGTGCCACCAGCAGAGACCTAGAGCAGGGGGCAAGGGGTGAAGCTTTCTTT
CDR3: CATSRDLEQGARGEAFF

D: -
J: TRBJ2-6
V: TRBV7-2
size: many
DNA: TGTGCCAGCAGCCCAGCCACTCGAACCAACGTCCTGACTTTC
CDR3: CASSPATRTNVLTF

D: -
J: TRBJ1-2
V: TRBV15
size: -
DNA: TGTGCCACCAGCAGAGATCAGGTGAACTATGGCTACACCTTC
CDR3: CATSRDQVNYGYTF

D: TRBD1
J: TRBJ2-7
V: TRBV7-9
size: -
DNA: TGTGCCAGCAGCTTAGGAGGAGGGGGGACAGGGGCTGCCGACGAGCAGTACTTC
CDR3: CASSLGGGGTGAADEQYF

D: TRBD1
J: TRBJ1-3
V: TRBV29-1
size: -
DNA: TGCAGCGTTGCTGGGGACAGCTCTGGAAACACCATATATTTT
CDR3: CSVAGDSSGNTIYF

D: -
J: TRBJ2-2
V: TRBV29-1
size: once
DNA: TGCAGCGTTCGAGGGTCTTACACCGGGGAGCTGTTTTTT
CDR3: CSVRGSYTGELFF

D: TRBD1
J: TRBJ1-5
V: TRBV4-1
size: -
DNA: TGCGCCAGCAGCCAATCCGGGACAGGGAATCAGCCCCAGCATTTT
CDR3: CASSQSGTGNQPQHF

D: TRBD2
J: TRBJ2-5
V: TRBV10-3
size: -
DNA: TGTGCCATCACAGCCGGGACTAGCGGCCAAGAGACCCAGTACTTC
CDR3: CAITAGTSGQETQYF

D: TRBD2
J: TRBJ2-1
V: TRBV19
size: -
DNA: TGTGCCAGTAGTCCCCGTTCAACTAGCGGGGGTTACAATGAGCAGTTCTTC
CDR3: CASSPRSTSGGYNEQFF

D: TRBD2
J: TRBJ2-2
V: TRBV6-4
size: -
DNA: TGTGCCAGCAGCCTAGCGGACACCGGGGAGCTGTTTTTT
CDR3: CASSLADTGELFF

D: -
J: TRBJ2-2
V: TRBV4-1
size: -
DNA: TGCGCCAGCAGCCAACCTGAAAGAGAGACCGGGGAGCTGTTTTTT
CDR3: CASSQPERETGELFF

D: TRBD1
J: TRBJ1-5
V: TRBV10-3
size: -
DNA: TGTGCCATCAGTGAGACAGGGGCTCAGCCCCAGCATTTT
CDR3: CAISETGAQPQHF

D: TRBD1
J: TRBJ2-7
V: TRBV7-3
size: -
DNA: TGTGCCAGCAGCCAGGACAGGGGTCAAATTTACGAGCAGTACTTC
CDR3: CASSQDRGQIYEQYF

D: -
J: TRBJ2-6
V: TRBV11-2
size: once
DNA: TGTGCCAGCAGCTGGATGCGGGTTCCTGGGGCCAACGTCCTGACTTTC
CDR3: CASSWMRVPGANVLTF

D: TRBD2
J: TRBJ2-3
V: TRBV19
size: -
DNA: TGTGCCAGTAGTTTCGGACTAGCTTCAGATACGCAGTATTTT
CDR3: CASSFGLASDTQYF

D: -
J: TRBJ1-2
V: TRBV6-1
size: -
DNA: TGTGCCAGCAGTGTAGGGCCGTTCTATGGCTACACCTTC
CDR3: CASSVGPFYGYTF